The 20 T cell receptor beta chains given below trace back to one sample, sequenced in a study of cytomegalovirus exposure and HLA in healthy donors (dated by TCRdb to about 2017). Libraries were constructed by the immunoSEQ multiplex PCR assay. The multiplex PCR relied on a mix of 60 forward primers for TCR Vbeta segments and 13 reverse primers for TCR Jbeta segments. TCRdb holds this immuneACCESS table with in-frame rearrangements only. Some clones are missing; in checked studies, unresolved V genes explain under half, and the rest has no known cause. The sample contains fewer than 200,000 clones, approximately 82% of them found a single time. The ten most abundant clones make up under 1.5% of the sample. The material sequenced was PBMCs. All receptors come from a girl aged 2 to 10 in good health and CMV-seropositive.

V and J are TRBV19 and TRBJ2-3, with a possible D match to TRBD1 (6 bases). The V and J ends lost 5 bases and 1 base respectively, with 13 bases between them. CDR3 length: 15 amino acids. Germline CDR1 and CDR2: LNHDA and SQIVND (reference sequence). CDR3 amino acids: CASSPTGHRTDTQYF. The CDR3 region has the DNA TGTGCCAGTAGTCCCACGGGACACCGCACAGATACGCAGTATTTT.

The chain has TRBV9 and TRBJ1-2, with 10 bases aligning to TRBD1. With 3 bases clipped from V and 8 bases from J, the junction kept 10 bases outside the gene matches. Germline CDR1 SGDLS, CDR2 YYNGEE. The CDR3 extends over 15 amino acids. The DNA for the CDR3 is TGTGCCAGCAGCGCCATACGGGACAGGGGCAGGGGCTACACCTTC. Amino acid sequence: CASSAIRDRGRGYTF.

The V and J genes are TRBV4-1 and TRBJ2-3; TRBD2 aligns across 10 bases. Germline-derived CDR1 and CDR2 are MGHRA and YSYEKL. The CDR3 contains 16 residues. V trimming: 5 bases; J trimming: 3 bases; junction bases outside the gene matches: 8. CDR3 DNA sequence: TGCGCCAGCAGCAAAAGGCTAGCGGGGGAAACAGATACGCAGTATTTT. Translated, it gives CASSKRLAGETDTQYF.

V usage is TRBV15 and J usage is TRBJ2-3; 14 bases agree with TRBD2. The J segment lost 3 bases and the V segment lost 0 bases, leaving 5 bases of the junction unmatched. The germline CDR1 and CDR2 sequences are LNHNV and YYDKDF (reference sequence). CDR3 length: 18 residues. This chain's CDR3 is CATSRDRGTSGSTDTQYF. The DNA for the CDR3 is TGTGCCACCAGCAGAGATCGGGGGACTAGCGGGAGTACAGATACGCAGTATTTT.

For the CDR3, the DNA is TGTGCCTGGACTCCTCTCGTCGGGGAGCAGTACTTC. Amino acid sequence: CAWTPLVGEQYF. J is TRBJ2-7 and V is TRBV30, with unresolved D. V lost 4 bases and J 7 bases, leaving 14 bases between the germline ends. The CDR3 sequence is 12 residues long. Germline loops: CDR1 GTSNPN, CDR2 SVGIG (reference sequence).

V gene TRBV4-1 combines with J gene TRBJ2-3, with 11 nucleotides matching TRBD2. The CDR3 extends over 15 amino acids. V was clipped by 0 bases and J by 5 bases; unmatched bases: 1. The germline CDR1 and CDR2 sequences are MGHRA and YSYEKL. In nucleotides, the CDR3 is TGCGCCAGCAGCCAAGATCTAGCGGGGGGAGATACGCAGTATTTT. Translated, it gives CASSQDLAGGDTQYF.

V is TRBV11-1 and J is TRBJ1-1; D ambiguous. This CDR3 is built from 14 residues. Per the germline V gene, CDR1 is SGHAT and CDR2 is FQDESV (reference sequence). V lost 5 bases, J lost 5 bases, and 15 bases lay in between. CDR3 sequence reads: CASSQAGTGTEAFF. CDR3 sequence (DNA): TGTGCCAGCAGCCAAGCGGGTACGGGGACTGAAGCTTTCTTT.

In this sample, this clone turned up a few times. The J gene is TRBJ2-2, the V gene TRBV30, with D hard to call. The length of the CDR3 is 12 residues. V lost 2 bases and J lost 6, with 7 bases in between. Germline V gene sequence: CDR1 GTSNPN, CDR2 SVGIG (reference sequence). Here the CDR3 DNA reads TGTGCCTGGAGTCGCGGTGCCGGGGAGCTGTTTTTT. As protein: CAWSRGAGELFF.

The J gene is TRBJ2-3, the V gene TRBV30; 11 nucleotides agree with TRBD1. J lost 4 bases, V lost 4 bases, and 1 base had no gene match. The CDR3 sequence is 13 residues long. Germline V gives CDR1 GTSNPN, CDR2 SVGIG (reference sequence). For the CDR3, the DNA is TGTGCCTGGACGGGACAGGGGGCAGATACGCAGTATTTT. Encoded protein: CAWTGQGADTQYF.

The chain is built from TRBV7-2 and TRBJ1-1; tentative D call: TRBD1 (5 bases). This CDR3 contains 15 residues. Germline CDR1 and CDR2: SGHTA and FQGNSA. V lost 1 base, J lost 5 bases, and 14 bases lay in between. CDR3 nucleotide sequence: TGTGCCAGCAGCTTAGGATCAGGGTTGAGTACTGAAGCTTTCTTT. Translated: CASSLGSGLSTEAFF. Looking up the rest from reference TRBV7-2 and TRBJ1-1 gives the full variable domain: GAGVSQSPSNKVTEKGKDVELRCDPISGHTALYWYRQSLGQGLEFLIYFQGNSAPDKSGLPSDRFSAERTGGSVSTLTIQRTQQEDSAVYLCASSLGSGLSTEAFFGQGTRLTVV.

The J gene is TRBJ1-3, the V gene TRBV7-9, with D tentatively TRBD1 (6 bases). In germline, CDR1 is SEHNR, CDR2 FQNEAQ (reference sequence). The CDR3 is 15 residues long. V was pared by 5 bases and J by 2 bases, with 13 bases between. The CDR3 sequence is CASSPRTATGNTIYF. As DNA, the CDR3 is TGTGCCAGCAGCCCTAGGACAGCCACTGGAAACACCATATATTTT.

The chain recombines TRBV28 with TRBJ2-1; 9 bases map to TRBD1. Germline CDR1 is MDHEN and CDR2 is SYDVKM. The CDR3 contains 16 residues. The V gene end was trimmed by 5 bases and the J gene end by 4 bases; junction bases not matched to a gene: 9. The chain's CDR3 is CASSTIGTGSYNEQFF. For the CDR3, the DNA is TGTGCCAGCAGTACAATTGGGACAGGGTCGTACAATGAGCAGTTCTTC.

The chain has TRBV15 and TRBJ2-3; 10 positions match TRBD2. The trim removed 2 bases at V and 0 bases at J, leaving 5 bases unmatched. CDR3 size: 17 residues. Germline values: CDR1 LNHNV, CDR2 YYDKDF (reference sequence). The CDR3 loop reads CATSRQGLAASTDTQYF. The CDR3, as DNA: TGTGCCACCAGCAGACAAGGACTAGCGGCTAGCACAGATACGCAGTATTTT.

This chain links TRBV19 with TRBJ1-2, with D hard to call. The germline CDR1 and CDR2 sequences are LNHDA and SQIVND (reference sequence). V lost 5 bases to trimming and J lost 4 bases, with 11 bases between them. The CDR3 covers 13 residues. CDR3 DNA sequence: TGTGCCAGTAGTGACTTCCTAGGCTATGGCTACACCTTC. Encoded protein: CASSDFLGYGYTF.

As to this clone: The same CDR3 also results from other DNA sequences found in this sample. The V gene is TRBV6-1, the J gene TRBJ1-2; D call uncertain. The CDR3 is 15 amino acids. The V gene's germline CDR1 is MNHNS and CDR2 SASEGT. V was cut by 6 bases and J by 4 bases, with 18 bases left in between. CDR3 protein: CASSDFPGLPYGYTF. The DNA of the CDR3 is TGTGCCAGCAGCGATTTTCCGGGTTTGCCCTATGGCTACACCTTC.

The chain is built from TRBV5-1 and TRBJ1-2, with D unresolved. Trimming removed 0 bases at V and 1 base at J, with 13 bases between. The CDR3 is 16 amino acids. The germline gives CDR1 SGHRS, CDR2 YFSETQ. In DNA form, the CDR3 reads TGCGCCAGCAGCTTGGCCGAGGCAGACTTTAACTATGGCTACACCTTC. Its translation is CASSLAEADFNYGYTF.

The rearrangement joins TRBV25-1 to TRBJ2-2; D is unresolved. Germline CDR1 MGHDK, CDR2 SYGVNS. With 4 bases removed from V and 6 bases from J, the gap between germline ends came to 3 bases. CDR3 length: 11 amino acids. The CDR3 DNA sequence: TGTGCCAGCAGTGCGGCCGGGGAGCTGTTTTTT. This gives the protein CASSAAGELFF.

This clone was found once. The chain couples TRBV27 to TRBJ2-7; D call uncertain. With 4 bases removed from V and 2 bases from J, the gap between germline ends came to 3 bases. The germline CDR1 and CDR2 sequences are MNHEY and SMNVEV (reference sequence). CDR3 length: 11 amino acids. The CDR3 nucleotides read TGTGCCAGCAGTTCCGCCTACGAGCAGTACTTC. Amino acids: CASSSAYEQYF.

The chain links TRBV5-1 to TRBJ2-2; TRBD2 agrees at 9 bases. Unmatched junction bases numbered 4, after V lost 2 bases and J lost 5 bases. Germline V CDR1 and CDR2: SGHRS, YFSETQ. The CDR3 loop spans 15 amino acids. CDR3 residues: CASSFGTSSTGELFF. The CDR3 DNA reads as TGCGCCAGCAGCTTTGGGACTAGCTCGACCGGGGAGCTGTTTTTT.

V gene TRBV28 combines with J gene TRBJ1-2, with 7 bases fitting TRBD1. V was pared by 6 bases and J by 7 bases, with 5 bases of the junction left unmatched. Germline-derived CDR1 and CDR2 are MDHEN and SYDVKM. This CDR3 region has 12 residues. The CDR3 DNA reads TGTGCCAGCAGCGACAGGGTGTCTGGCTACACCTTC. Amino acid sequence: CASSDRVSGYTF.